A single sample is the source of the 32 T cell receptor beta chains below, sequenced in a study of T-cell memory formation after mild COVID-19. TCRdb re-called the 5' RACE reads through MiXCR, storing one row per CDR3 protein. The sample has some 410,000 distinct CDR3 sequences, less than 25% seen once. The sequencing sample was made of PBMCs or a T cell subset sorted from them (not recorded which). The receptors derive from an adult woman who had mild COVID-19 (a few samples of this study predate the infection). Cell type and time point are not known.

This clonotype was observed a handful of times. V is TRBV5-1 and J is TRBJ2-7, with TRBD1 matching 9 bases. The germline gives CDR1 SGHRS, CDR2 YFSETQ. This CDR3 has 17 residues. The V segment lost 3 bases and the J segment 9 bases; nucleotides outside the gene matches: 19. CDR3 sequence (DNA): TGCGCCAGCAGCTCGACAATAGGGCGACACAGGGACAGGGTGCAGTACTTC. It yields the protein CASSSTIGRHRDRVQYF.

The chain joins TRBV10-3 to TRBJ2-5; unclear D gene. V gave up 11 bases and J gave up 3 bases, with 13 bases separating them. The length of the CDR3 is 12 residues. Germline V CDR1 and CDR2: ENHRY, SYGVKD. CDR3 coding DNA: TGTGCCGTCGCGGAGCTTAAAGAGACCCAGTACTTC. Its translation is CAVAELKETQYF.

This clonotype was seen a few times. J is TRBJ2-3 and V is TRBV5-1, with TRBD1 as a possible D gene (6 bases). V was trimmed by 4 bases and J by 4 bases, leaving 19 bases between them. Germline CDR1 and CDR2: SGHRS and YFSETQ. This CDR3 region has 16 residues. The DNA for the CDR3 is TGCGCCAGCAGCCGACAAATTCGACAGGTCGCAGATACGCAGTATTTT. Its protein product is CASSRQIRQVADTQYF.

In its sample, this clonotype was seen a few times. The chain carries TRBV12-3 or TRBV12-4 and TRBJ2-7, with 7 bases lining up with TRBD2. With 0 bases clipped from V and 4 bases from J, the junction kept 3 bases outside the gene matches. The CDR3 consists of 14 residues. In DNA, the CDR3 is TGTGCCAGCAGTTTAGCGGGAGGGCGGTACGAGCAGTACTTC. Translation: CASSLAGGRYEQYF.

This clonotype was picked up a small number of times. The chain links TRBV7-9 to TRBJ2-3, with 8 bases identical to TRBD2. This CDR3 is built from 17 residues. CDR1 and CDR2 from the germline V gene are SEHNR and FQNEAQ (reference sequence). With 2 bases clipped from V and 3 bases from J, the junction kept 10 bases outside the gene matches. CDR3 protein: CASSLWLSREETDTQYF. The CDR3 bases are TGTGCCAGCAGCTTATGGTTATCGCGGGAGGAGACAGATACGCAGTATTTT.

There are many counts of this clonotype. The rearrangement joins TRBV24-1 to TRBJ2-1; D unclear. The germline V gene has CDR1 KGHDR and CDR2 SFDVKD. The CDR3 is 11 residues long. V lost 1 base, J lost 11 bases, and 5 bases lay in between. The DNA of the CDR3 is TGTGCCACCAGTGATTTTGGCAAGCAGTTCTTC. It encodes CATSDFGKQFF.

The chain couples TRBV24-1 to TRBJ2-2, with a possible D match to TRBD2 (6 bases). Trimming took 4 bases from V and 1 from J, leaving 9 bases between them. Looked up from germline, CDR1 is KGHDR and CDR2 is SFDVKD. The CDR3 length is 15 residues. The CDR3 bases are TGTGCCACCAGTGACCCGGGGGTGAACACCGGGGAGCTGTTTTTT. The encoded protein is CATSDPGVNTGELFF.

This chain links TRBV5-1 with TRBJ1-1; a weak D match, TRBD1 (5 bases). The germline V gene has CDR1 SGHRS and CDR2 YFSETQ. The CDR3 totals 15 residues. Trimming removed 0 bases at V and 3 bases at J, with 12 bases between. CDR3 in amino acids: CASSLVLGADTEAFF. The CDR3 nucleotides read TGCGCCAGCAGCTTGGTTTTAGGGGCGGACACTGAAGCTTTCTTT.

This clonotype was observed a handful of times. This chain's CDR3 is CASTMDRVTDTQYF. CDR3 coding DNA: TGTGCCAGTACCATGGACAGGGTAACAGATACGCAGTATTTT. The rearrangement links TRBV19 to TRBJ2-3, with TRBD1 matching 8 bases. With 7 bases clipped from V and 3 bases from J, the junction kept 6 bases outside the gene matches. Germline V gene lookup returns CDR1 LNHDA and CDR2 SQIVND (reference sequence). The CDR3 is made up of 14 amino acids.

This clonotype has at least ten counts. The chain recombines TRBV12-3 or TRBV12-4 with TRBJ2-6, with 10 nucleotides matching TRBD1. The CDR3 is made up of 19 amino acids. The V and J ends lost 2 bases and 0 bases, in that order; junction bases with no gene match: 7. The CDR3 DNA reads TGTGCCAGCAGTTTATGGGGGGACAGGGGCTCCTCTGGGGCCAACGTCCTGACTTTC. This codes for CASSLWGDRGSSGANVLTF.

The chain links TRBV20-1 to TRBJ2-7; D is unresolved. The CDR3 sequence is 13 residues long. The ends were cut back, 6 bases at V and 0 bases at J, with 12 bases in the middle. Germline assignment: CDR1 DFQATT and CDR2 SNEGSKA (reference sequence). In DNA, the CDR3 is TGCAGTGCCGTACGTTTTTACTCCTACGAGCAGTACTTC. This translates into CSAVRFYSYEQYF.

The chain joins TRBV24-1 to TRBJ2-5; the match to TRBD1 covers 7 bases. The CDR3 sequence is 13 residues long. J lost 4 bases, V lost 6 bases, and 4 bases had no gene match. Germline V gene sequence: CDR1 KGHDR, CDR2 SFDVKD. DNA of the CDR3: TGTGCCACCAGTAGGGGGCTCAGAGAGACCCAGTACTTC. It encodes CATSRGLRETQYF.

Only one count was recorded for this clonotype. J is TRBJ2-1 and V is TRBV4-2; TRBD2 agrees at 13 bases. This CDR3 spans 18 amino acids. Germline loops: CDR1 LGHNA, CDR2 YNFKEQ. V was pared by 4 bases and J by 4 bases, with 10 bases of the junction left unmatched. CDR3 sequence: CASSLIGGTSGDYNEQFF. The CDR3 DNA follows: TGTGCCAGCAGCCTTATCGGCGGGACTAGCGGGGATTACAATGAGCAGTTCTTC.

The V gene is TRBV12-3 or TRBV12-4, the J gene TRBJ1-2; unclear D gene. The CDR3 totals 12 residues. V was cut by 2 bases and J by 4 bases, with 5 bases left in between. CDR3 residues: CASSLTVYGYTF. The DNA for the CDR3 is TGTGCCAGCAGTTTAACAGTCTATGGCTACACCTTC.

This clonotype was counted between two and nine times. This sequence joins TRBV4-1 and TRBJ2-3, with D possibly being TRBD1 or TRBD2 (5 bases each). V was clipped by 4 bases and J by 2 bases, with 19 bases between them. From germline, CDR1 is MGHRA and CDR2 YSYEKL. This CDR3 has 17 residues. CDR3 sequence reads: CASSRLQGVGTTDTQYF. The CDR3 DNA reads as TGCGCCAGCAGCCGACTTCAGGGTGTGGGGACCACAGATACGCAGTATTTT.

This clonotype occurred many times. This rearrangement joins TRBV7-9 to TRBJ2-7, with D possibly TRBD1 on 6 matching bases. From germline, CDR1 is SEHNR and CDR2 FQNEAQ (reference sequence). V was shortened by 5 bases and J by 0 bases, with 11 bases between the two germline ends. This CDR3 has 14 residues. This CDR3 is CASSPGTHSYEQYF. In DNA, the CDR3 is TGTGCCAGCAGCCCCGGGACACACTCCTACGAGCAGTACTTC. Combining the CDR3 with reference TRBV7-9 and TRBJ2-7 gives the whole variable domain DTGVSQNPRHKITKRGQNVTFRCDPISEHNRLYWYRQTLGQGPEFLTYFQNEAQLEKSRLLSDRFSAERPKGSFSTLEIQRTEQGDSAMYLCASSPGTHSYEQYFGPGTRLTVT.

This clonotype has ten or more counts. V gene TRBV12-3 or TRBV12-4 combines with J gene TRBJ2-3, with D possibly called TRBD1 or TRBD2 (5 bases each). The CDR3 extends over 14 amino acids. V gave up 8 bases and J gave up 1 base, with 13 bases separating them. CDR3 region: CASGRGAGTDTQYF. Here the CDR3 DNA reads TGTGCCAGCGGTAGAGGGGCCGGCACAGATACGCAGTATTTT.

This chain joins TRBV12-3 or TRBV12-4 and TRBJ2-5, with 8 bases that match TRBD1. V was pared by 5 bases and J by 2 bases, with 7 bases of the junction left unmatched. This CDR3 contains 15 residues. CDR3 in amino acids: CASSNGQGRQETQYF. The CDR3 DNA is TGTGCCAGCAGTAACGGACAGGGAAGGCAAGAGACCCAGTACTTC.

This chain joins TRBV20-1 and TRBJ2-2; 8 bases are shared with TRBD2. Germline lookup yields CDR1 DFQATT and CDR2 SNEGSKA (reference sequence). The CDR3 runs 14 residues. Trimming took 5 bases from V and 3 from J; bases not matched to a gene: 5. CDR3 in DNA: TGCAGTGCTTCCCGACTAGCGTACACCGGGGAGCTGTTTTTT. Its translation is CSASRLAYTGELFF.

This chain connects TRBV4-2 to TRBJ2-7, with TRBD1 matching 7 bases. From germline, CDR1 is LGHNA and CDR2 YNFKEQ. The CDR3 totals 16 residues. The V and J ends lost 1 base and 3 bases, in that order; junction bases with no gene match: 9. CDR3 coding DNA: TGTGCCAGCAGCCAAGGCCAGCAGGGGGAGTTCTACGAGCAGTACTTC. Translated: CASSQGQQGEFYEQYF.

This rearrangement joins TRBV24-1 to TRBJ2-3, with TRBD2 identical over 9 bases. Germline loops: CDR1 KGHDR, CDR2 SFDVKD. The V segment lost 1 base and the J segment 0 bases; nucleotides outside the gene matches: 4. The CDR3 is made up of 17 amino acids. The CDR3: CATSDFRLAASTDTQYF. CDR3 nucleotides: TGTGCCACCAGTGATTTTCGACTAGCGGCTAGCACAGATACGCAGTATTTT.

The chain links TRBV6-5 to TRBJ2-1; 8 nucleotides line up with TRBD1. The germline CDR1 and CDR2 sequences are MNHEY and SVGAGI. Losses at the gene ends were 7 bases for V and 3 bases for J; bases not matched to a gene: 5. The CDR3 totals 14 residues. CDR3 sequence (DNA): TGTGCCAGCACCCGGACAGGGAACTACAATGAGCAGTTCTTC. It encodes CASTRTGNYNEQFF.

This clonotype has just a few counts. This chain links TRBV7-9 with TRBJ2-1, with 7 bases lining up with TRBD2. In germline, CDR1 is SEHNR, CDR2 FQNEAQ (reference sequence). This CDR3 is 16 amino acids long. The V and J ends lost 4 bases and 8 bases, in that order; junction bases with no gene match: 14. The CDR3 DNA follows: TGTGCCAGCAGCTCTACTGGACTAGGCCTCAGGGATGAGCAGTTCTTC. Its protein product is CASSSTGLGLRDEQFF.

The rearrangement uses TRBV5-1 and TRBJ1-1; D not certain. Trimming shortened V by 0 bases and J by 5 bases, and 11 bases separated the two germline ends. In germline, CDR1 is SGHRS, CDR2 YFSETQ. The CDR3 has 14 amino acids. The CDR3 DNA reads as TGCGCCAGCAGCTTGGAGGGTGGTTATACTGAAGCTTTCTTT. Its translation is CASSLEGGYTEAFF.

The count of this clonotype is one. The chain carries TRBV7-2 and TRBJ1-3, with 8 nucleotides matching TRBD1. V shed 4 bases and J 8 bases; nucleotides not matched to a gene: 7. CDR1 and CDR2 from the germline V gene are SGHTA and FQGNSA. The CDR3 has 14 amino acids. The chain's CDR3 is CASSSRTGNHTIYF. In nucleotides, the CDR3 is TGTGCCAGCAGCTCGCGGACAGGGAACCACACCATATATTTT.

Only a few counts were recorded for this clonotype. The chain links TRBV20-1 to TRBJ2-5; 7 positions agree with TRBD1. The J segment lost 5 bases and the V segment lost 0 bases, leaving 6 bases of the junction unmatched. Germline CDR1 DFQATT, CDR2 SNEGSKA (reference sequence). This CDR3 has 14 residues. The CDR3 coding sequence is TGCAGTGCTAGAGAACGGGACAGTCGGGAGACCCAGTACTTC. Its translation: CSARERDSRETQYF.

V usage is TRBV5-1 and J usage is TRBJ2-7; TRBD1 aligns across 11 bases. Germline-derived CDR1 and CDR2 are SGHRS and YFSETQ. This CDR3 is 16 amino acids long. The ends lost 1 base at V and 2 bases at J; junction bases unmatched: 5. The CDR3 DNA follows: TGCGCCAGCAGCTTGAGAATGGGACAGGGGGCCTACGAGCAGTACTTC. It encodes CASSLRMGQGAYEQYF.

The J gene is TRBJ2-7, the V gene TRBV5-1; D is uncertain. The V end lost 0 bases, the J end lost 4 bases, and 11 bases lay between the germline ends. This CDR3 comprises 14 residues. CDR1 is SGHRS and CDR2 is YFSETQ in the germline V gene. The CDR3 coding sequence is TGCGCCAGCAGCTTGGGCCAATACAATTACGAGCAGTACTTC. Translated, it gives CASSLGQYNYEQYF.

This clonotype was picked up a small number of times. The rearrangement uses TRBV29-1 and TRBJ2-1, with 10 bases identical to TRBD2. Germline CDR1 is SQVTM and CDR2 is ANQGSEA. V shed 4 bases, J shed 0 bases, and the junction held 9 bases outside the gene matches. This CDR3 is built from 17 residues. CDR3 protein: CSVAGTSVLSSYNEQFF. DNA for the CDR3: TGCAGCGTTGCCGGGACTAGCGTATTGAGCTCCTACAATGAGCAGTTCTTC.

This rearrangement joins TRBV12-3 or TRBV12-4 to TRBJ2-7; D gene uncertain. V lost 0 bases and J 3 bases, leaving 12 bases between the germline ends. This CDR3 is built from 15 residues. The DNA of the CDR3 is TGTGCCAGCAGTTTAGCGCTAGGGCAGGTCTACGAGCAGTACTTC. It specifies CASSLALGQVYEQYF.

This clonotype was detected a few times. The chain is built from TRBV5-1 and TRBJ2-2; 10 nucleotides align to TRBD1. Germline V gives CDR1 SGHRS, CDR2 YFSETQ. Unmatched junction bases numbered 7, after V lost 4 bases and J lost 4 bases. The CDR3 covers 16 residues. As DNA, the CDR3 is TGCGCCAGCAGCACCCGGGACAGGGGAGGCACCGGGGAGCTGTTTTTT. Translated, it gives CASSTRDRGGTGELFF.

This clonotype was detected a few times. The chain couples TRBV3-1 to TRBJ1-3; tentatively, D is TRBD1 (5 bases). CDR3 length: 14 amino acids. V lost 2 bases, J lost 2 bases, and 7 bases lay in between. Per germline, CDR1 LGHDT and CDR2 YNNKEL (reference sequence). CDR3 sequence (DNA): TGTGCCAGCAGCCAAAGGGGAACTGGAAACACCATATATTTT. This sequence encodes CASSQRGTGNTIYF.